This paragraph reports one TCR beta chain. The table came from immunoSEQ multiplex PCR; TCRdb's copy has only in-frame clones and leaves some out. The sample includes approximately 190,000 clones, roughly 80% of them seen just once. The sample is drawn from a study of blood T cell repertoires in COVID-19. Across the study: There were acute and convalescent COVID-19 samples, and they came from the United States, Italy and Spain. T cells, B-cell-depleted T cells, or PBMCs supplied cDNA or gDNA.

Per the germline V gene, CDR1 is LNHDA and CDR2 is SQIVND (reference sequence). This CDR3 is built from 12 residues. The chain couples TRBV19 to TRBJ2-1; D not certain. This sequence originates from a man aged 60 to 75 with acute or convalescent COVID-19. The sample consisted of peripheral blood. CDR3 in DNA: TGTGCTACTACCTCCCAGTACAATGAGCAGTTCTTC. This gives the protein CATTSQYNEQFF. The entire variable domain, with the rest obtained from reference TRBV19 and TRBJ2-1, is as follows: DGGITQSPKYLFRKEGQNVTLSCEQNLNHDAMYWYRQDPGQGLRLIYYSQIVNDFQKGDIAEGYSVSREKKESFPLTVTSAQKNPTAFYLCATTSQYNEQFFGPGTRLTVL.